Shown below are 23 T cell receptor beta chains from a single sample sequenced in a study of OX40 agonist ivuxolimab in advanced cancers. Data came from immunoSEQ multiplex PCR; TCRdb stores just in-frame clones and leaves some out. Of around 76,000 clones detected, around 90% appear once; the ten largest clones hold 10% to 15%. The sample here was CD4+ or CD8+ T cells sorted from blood, taken in a trial of the OX40 agonist ivuxolimab. The receptors were gathered from an adult with an advanced solid tumor such as melanoma, head and neck, liver or kidney cancer.

The gene calls are TRBV7-6 and TRBJ2-7; D not resolved. Looked up from germline, CDR1 is SGHVS and CDR2 is FNYEAQ. Trimming took off 2 bases at V and 2 bases at J, with 10 bases between the two ends. The CDR3 sequence is 14 residues long. CDR3 sequence reads: CASSLWREAYEQYF. DNA of the CDR3: TGTGCCAGCAGCTTATGGAGAGAGGCCTACGAGCAGTACTTC. Using reference TRBV7-6 and TRBJ2-7 for the parts outside the CDR3, the full variable domain is GAGVSQSPRYKVTKRGQDVALRCDPISGHVSLYWYRQALGQGPEFLTYFNYEAQQDKSGLPNDRFSAERPEGSISTLTIQRTEQRDSAMYRCASSLWREAYEQYFGPGTRLTVT.

The rearrangement uses TRBV6-1 and TRBJ2-1, with 8 bases fitting TRBD2. This CDR3 comprises 15 residues. Germline lookup yields CDR1 MNHNS and CDR2 SASEGT. After removal of 6 bases from V and 9 bases from J, the junction contained 13 bases not matched to a gene. CDR3 sequence (DNA): TGTGCCAGCAGGCCCCGGGGGAGCGGGAGTGCTGAGCAGTTCTTC. It specifies CASRPRGSGSAEQFF.

The chain combines TRBV6-1 with TRBJ2-7; no reliable D call. Germline CDR1 reads MNHNS; CDR2 reads SASEGT. The CDR3 is made up of 13 amino acids. The V end was cut by 6 bases, the J end by 6 bases, with 15 bases between. Here the CDR3 DNA reads TGTGCCAGCAGCTCTGACGGGTTGGGCGAGCAGTACTTC. Its protein is CASSSDGLGEQYF.

The V call is TRBV16, the J call TRBJ1-2; D possibly corresponds to TRBD1 (6 bases). Per germline, CDR1 KGHSY and CDR2 FQNENV. CDR3 length: 16 amino acids. Trimming took off 6 bases at V and 0 bases at J, with 17 bases between the two ends. The CDR3 DNA reads TGTGCCAGCAGTCGATACCGGGGGGCTTCTAACTATGGCTACACCTTC. Encoded protein: CASSRYRGASNYGYTF.

The chain links TRBV30 to TRBJ2-5; TRBD1 or TRBD2 may be the D gene (5 bases each). The length of the CDR3 is 19 residues. CDR1 is GTSNPN and CDR2 is SVGIG in the germline V gene (reference sequence). Trimming removed 1 base from V and 1 base from J, with 25 bases in between. CDR3 in amino acids: CAWSERGSRVWRSQETQYF. The CDR3 DNA follows: TGTGCCTGGAGTGAACGGGGCTCGAGGGTATGGCGGTCCCAAGAGACCCAGTACTTC. The entire variable domain, with the rest obtained from reference TRBV30 and TRBJ2-5, is as follows: SQTIHQWPATLVQPVGSPLSLECTVEGTSNPNLYWYRQAAGRGLQLLFYSVGIGQISSEVPQNLSASRPQDRQFILSSKKLLLSDSGFYLCAWSERGSRVWRSQETQYFGPGTRLLVL.

The chain joins TRBV2 to TRBJ2-7, with D maybe TRBD2 (5 bases). This CDR3 region has 13 residues. With 7 bases removed from V and 7 bases from J, the gap between germline ends came to 17 bases. From germline, CDR1 is SNHLY and CDR2 FYNNEI. The DNA of the CDR3 is TGTGCCAGCATAGAGGACTGGGATCGTGAGCAGTACTTC. The encoded protein is CASIEDWDREQYF.

This chain connects TRBV28 to TRBJ1-1, with D maybe TRBD1 (5 bases). Per the germline V gene, CDR1 is MDHEN and CDR2 is SYDVKM. Trimming removed 2 bases from V and 5 bases from J, with 12 bases in between. The CDR3 loop spans 14 amino acids. Written as DNA, the CDR3 is TGTGCCAGCAGTTTAGGGCAGGGCCATACTGAAGCTTTCTTT. Encoded protein: CASSLGQGHTEAFF. The full variable domain, rest sourced from reference TRBV28 and TRBJ1-1, is DVKVTQSSRYLVKRTGEKVFLECVQDMDHENMFWYRQDPGLGLRLIYFSYDVKMKEKGDIPEGYSVSREKKERFSLILESASTNQTSMYLCASSLGQGHTEAFFGQGTRLTVV.

The gene calls are TRBV19 and TRBJ2-7; D may be TRBD1 (5 bases). This CDR3 is built from 13 residues. Germline CDR1 is LNHDA and CDR2 is SQIVND (reference sequence). Trimming removed 10 bases from V and 2 bases from J, with 15 bases in between. Here the CDR3 reads CATSMGLAYEQYF. The DNA for the CDR3 is TGTGCCACCTCGATGGGGCTAGCCTACGAGCAGTACTTC.

V and J are TRBV21-1 and TRBJ1-2; TRBD1 is the table's D call and was not checked against the DNA. TRBV21-1 is marked as a pseudogene. CDR3 length: 15 amino acids. The CDR3 sequence is CASSKAAGPYYGYTF. CDR3 sequence (DNA): TGTGCCAGCAGCAAAGCGGCAGGGCCCTACTATGGCTACACCTTC.

This clone was detected only a few times. J is TRBJ1-1 and V is TRBV6-5; D ambiguous. Germline CDR1 reads MNHEY; CDR2 reads SVGAGI. V was shortened by 5 bases and J by 7 bases, with 14 bases between the two germline ends. The CDR3 is made up of 13 amino acids. CDR3 coding DNA: TGTGCCAGCAGTCCCCCCGGGATCTATGAAGCTTTCTTT. Amino acid sequence: CASSPPGIYEAFF.

V and J are TRBV7-2 and TRBJ2-1, with unresolved D. Trimming removed 2 bases from V and 2 bases from J, with 4 bases in between. This CDR3 region has 13 residues. Germline CDR1 SGHTA, CDR2 FQGNSA. CDR3 in DNA: TGTGCCAGCAGCTTAAACCCCTACAATGAGCAGTTCTTC. Translated: CASSLNPYNEQFF.

This clone was counted between two and nine times. The rearrangement uses TRBV7-2 and TRBJ1-5; D not certain. The germline gives CDR1 SGHTA, CDR2 FQGNSA. The V and J ends lost 1 base and 7 bases respectively, with 14 bases between them. The CDR3 runs 15 residues. CDR3 in DNA: TGTGCCAGCAGCTTAGATACTGCGGAGTTCCAGCCCCAGCATTTT. The encoded protein is CASSLDTAEFQPQHF.

This clone was seen just once. The rearrangement joins TRBV9 to TRBJ1-2, with D uncertain. This CDR3 has 17 residues. The ends were cut back, 3 bases at V and 2 bases at J, with 20 bases in the middle. The germline V gene has CDR1 SGDLS and CDR2 YYNGEE. The CDR3: CASSEGDGPGMNYGYTF. The DNA of the CDR3 is TGTGCCAGCAGCGAGGGAGATGGTCCGGGGATGAACTATGGCTACACCTTC.

This clone was detected once. The chain uses TRBV9 and TRBJ2-2; TRBD2 matches at 12 bases. Germline loops: CDR1 SGDLS, CDR2 YYNGEE. Unmatched junction bases numbered 7, after V lost 4 bases and J lost 6 bases. This CDR3 has 16 residues. CDR3 loop: CASSRASGRAAGELFF. CDR3 bases: TGTGCCAGCAGCAGAGCTAGCGGGAGGGCGGCCGGGGAGCTGTTTTTT.

This clone was counted between two and nine times. The rearrangement links TRBV7-8 to TRBJ2-1; no clear D. V gave up 1 base and J gave up 0 bases, with 10 bases separating them. Germline assignment: CDR1 SGHVS and CDR2 FQNEAQ. The CDR3 spans 16 residues. The CDR3 region is CASSLGEYGSYNEQFF. In DNA, the CDR3 is TGTGCCAGCAGCTTAGGGGAATATGGCTCCTACAATGAGCAGTTCTTC.

The rearrangement uses TRBV7-9 and TRBJ2-7; D unresolved. Germline V gene sequence: CDR1 SEHNR, CDR2 FQNEAQ (reference sequence). The CDR3 is 11 amino acids. The ends were cut back, 4 bases at V and 3 bases at J, with 4 bases in the middle. The CDR3: CASSSLYEQYF. CDR3 sequence (DNA): TGTGCCAGCAGCTCACTCTACGAGCAGTACTTC.

The chain combines TRBV11-3 with TRBJ2-7; TRBD2 might be the D (6 bases). This CDR3 spans 11 amino acids. Looked up from germline, CDR1 is SGHNT and CDR2 is YENEEA. The ends were cut back, 4 bases at V and 6 bases at J, with 7 bases in the middle. DNA of the CDR3: TGTGCCAGCAGCTCGGGACTCGAGCAGTACTTC. It specifies CASSSGLEQYF.

This rearrangement joins TRBV28 to TRBJ2-7; D is possibly TRBD1 (6 bases). Looked up from germline, CDR1 is MDHEN and CDR2 is SYDVKM. V lost 3 bases and J 4 bases, leaving 13 bases between the germline ends. The CDR3 length is 14 residues. The CDR3 DNA reads as TGTGCCAGCAGTTTCCCGGGACACCCTTACGAGCAGTACTTC. As protein: CASSFPGHPYEQYF.

The rearrangement joins TRBV7-3 to TRBJ2-7; TRBD2 matches 15 bases. This CDR3 is 14 amino acids long. V trimming: 4 bases; J trimming: 6 bases; junction bases outside the gene matches: 1. Per the germline V gene, CDR1 is SGHTA and CDR2 is FQGTGA. The CDR3 protein is CASSSGLAGGEQYF. The CDR3 coding sequence is TGTGCCAGCAGCTCGGGACTAGCGGGAGGCGAGCAGTACTTC. The entire variable domain, with the rest obtained from reference TRBV7-3 and TRBJ2-7, is as follows: GAGVSQTPSNKVTEKGKYVELRCDPISGHTALYWYRQSLGQGPEFLIYFQGTGAADDSGLPNDRFFAVRPEGSVSTLKIQRTERGDSAVYLCASSSGLAGGEQYFGPGTRLTVT.

This clone was observed a handful of times. The DNA of the CDR3 is TGTGCCAGTAGAGGTGGGGGGAATGAGCAGTACTTC. Residues: CASRGGGNEQYF. The chain couples TRBV19 to TRBJ2-7; TRBD2 might be the D (6 bases). Germline values: CDR1 LNHDA, CDR2 SQIVND (reference sequence). The CDR3 contains 12 residues. Deletions cut 6 bases from V and 7 bases from J, with 13 bases between.

The chain links TRBV9 to TRBJ2-7, with D possibly called TRBD1 or TRBD2 (5 bases each). Trimming removed 0 bases from V and 5 bases from J, with 15 bases in between. The germline gives CDR1 SGDLS, CDR2 YYNGEE. This CDR3 comprises 15 residues. The CDR3 is CASSVGWGTSNEQYF. Here the CDR3 DNA reads TGTGCCAGCAGCGTAGGGTGGGGGACGTCCAACGAGCAGTACTTC.

V gene TRBV6-5 combines with J gene TRBJ1-2; D is possibly TRBD1 (6 bases). V was shortened by 7 bases and J by 2 bases, with 11 bases between the two germline ends. CDR1 and CDR2 (germline): MNHEY, SVGAGI. This CDR3 comprises 13 residues. DNA of the CDR3: TGTGCCAGCACCCTGGGACAAAACTATGGCTACACCTTC. Protein: CASTLGQNYGYTF.

The chain is built from TRBV7-9 and TRBJ1-2; unclear D gene. CDR1 is SEHNR, CDR2 FQNEAQ, per germline (reference sequence). CDR3 length: 17 amino acids. The V end was cut by 6 bases, the J end by 3 bases, with 23 bases between. CDR3 residues: CASRSSRLGRLDYGYTF. Here the CDR3 DNA reads TGTGCCAGCAGATCTTCCCGACTTGGCAGGTTGGACTATGGCTACACCTTC.